In its sample, the clone carrying this T cell receptor beta chain was seen many times. No antigen is known for it. Sequenced patients had shown CD8+CD57+ cell expansion by flow cytometry. The enrolled patients all had severe acquired aplastic anemia. Unmatched junction bases numbered 7, after V lost 5 bases and J lost 0 bases. This CDR3 is built from 16 residues. The germline CDR1 and CDR2 sequences are SGHVS and FQNEAQ. This record comes from a study of CD8+CD57+ T cells in acquired aplastic anemia. Overall study results and limits: Statistical testing detected no significant gap in CD8+ Simpson's diversity between patients and controls. Common to patients and controls were twenty-nine CD8+ CDR3 sequences.

The TCR beta profiling, which covered VDJ combination and CDR3 sequence, was carried out using genomic DNA as the template. From the reads, TCRdb called clonotypes with MiXCR, one entry per CDR3 protein. Among approximately 470,000 distinct CDR3 sequences listed, about a third were seen once. Sequencing was performed on sorted CD4+, CD8+, or CD8+CD57+ T cells (not recorded which) from PBMCs. The TCR originated in a human donor with aplastic anemia. The gene calls are TRBV7-8 and TRBJ2-7; TRBD2 agrees at 10 bases. The CDR3 region has the DNA TGTGCCAGCAGCGAAGCAAGACTAGCGGGCTCCTACGAGCAGTACTTC. Translated: CASSEARLAGSYEQYF.